Listed here are 26 T cell receptor beta chains from one sample, sequenced in a study of PD-1 blockade in mismatch repair-deficient tumors. The method was immunoSEQ multiplex PCR; TCRdb's version includes in-frame clones alone and lacks a portion of them. The sample records tens of thousands of clones, 70% to 85% being singletons. The starting material was peripheral blood, obtained 2 weeks after starting pembrolizumab. Source of these receptors: an adult with mismatch repair-deficient cancer.

This chain joins TRBV25-1 and TRBJ2-2; 9 bases agree with TRBD1. This CDR3 has 18 amino acids. V dropped 4 bases and J dropped 1; count of bases not matched to a gene: 10. CDR1 is MGHDK, CDR2 SYGVNS, per germline. CDR3 protein: CASSGRDRASVNTGELFF. The DNA for the CDR3 is TGTGCCAGCAGTGGACGGGACAGGGCCTCCGTGAACACCGGGGAGCTGTTTTTT.

V usage is TRBV5-4 and J usage is TRBJ2-7; 9 nucleotides align to TRBD2. The CDR3 totals 13 residues. V lost 1 base and J lost 7; bases outside the gene matches: 3. In germline, CDR1 is SGHNT, CDR2 YYREEE (reference sequence). CDR3 nucleotide sequence: TGTGCCAGCAGCTTGTTTAGCGGGGGTGAGCAGTACTTC. Translating it yields CASSLFSGGEQYF. Full variable domain (rest looked up from reference TRBV5-4 and TRBJ2-7): ETGVTQSPTHLIKTRGQQVTLRCSSQSGHNTVSWYQQALGQGPQFIFQYYREEENGRGNFPPRFSGLQFPNYSSELNVNALELDDSALYLCASSLFSGGEQYFGPGTRLTVT.

This sequence joins TRBV10-3 and TRBJ1-1; D uncertain. Germline CDR1 is ENHRY and CDR2 is SYGVKD. V shed 6 bases and J shed 1 base, with 15 bases lying between them. This CDR3 region has 15 residues. CDR3 sequence: CAIRTNVGGNTEAFF. The DNA for the CDR3 is TGTGCCATCAGGACGAACGTGGGCGGGAACACTGAAGCTTTCTTT.

V is TRBV10-3 and J is TRBJ2-5, with D perhaps matching TRBD2 (7 bases). Trimming removed 5 bases at V and 1 base at J, with 14 bases between. Germline assignment: CDR1 ENHRY and CDR2 SYGVKD. The CDR3 is made up of 15 amino acids. This chain's CDR3 is CAISWTGGIQETQYF. The CDR3, as DNA: TGTGCCATCAGTTGGACGGGGGGCATCCAAGAGACCCAGTACTTC.

This clone turned up a few times. V usage is TRBV7-8 and J usage is TRBJ1-1; 8 bases fit TRBD1. The CDR3 runs to 13 residues. Germline CDR1 reads SGHVS; CDR2 reads FQNEAQ. V lost 5 bases to trimming and J lost 5 bases; unmatched junction nucleotides: 4. The CDR3 is CASSARQGTEAFF. For the CDR3, the DNA is TGTGCCAGCAGCGCCCGACAGGGGACTGAAGCTTTCTTT.

The chain carries TRBV29-1 and TRBJ1-1; the D gene is possibly TRBD1 (6 bases). V was cut by 1 base and J by 6 bases, with 21 bases left in between. Germline-derived CDR1 and CDR2 are SQVTM and ANQGSEA. The CDR3 extends over 16 amino acids. In DNA form, the CDR3 reads TGCAGCGTTGAAGTCTGGGTCAGGGGCGAAGCTCCTGAAGCTTTCTTT. It encodes CSVEVWVRGEAPEAFF.

This clone turned up a few times. The chain links TRBV7-9 to TRBJ2-7; either TRBD1 or TRBD2 may fit D (5 bases each). The length of the CDR3 is 15 residues. The germline V gene has CDR1 SEHNR and CDR2 FQNEAQ (reference sequence). Trimming shortened V by 5 bases and J by 5 bases, and 19 bases separated the two germline ends. The CDR3 region has the DNA TGTGCCAGCAGCGGAGGCTGGCAGGGTGACCACGAGCAGTACTTC. Protein sequence: CASSGGWQGDHEQYF. The complete variable domain, with remaining parts taken from reference TRBV7-9 and TRBJ2-7, reads DTGVSQNPRHKITKRGQNVTFRCDPISEHNRLYWYRQTLGQGPEFLTYFQNEAQLEKSRLLSDRFSAERPKGSFSTLEIQRTEQGDSAMYLCASSGGWQGDHEQYFGPGTRLTVT.

This clone came up once. The chain employs TRBV9 and TRBJ2-3, with D possibly being TRBD1 (5 bases). The germline CDR1 and CDR2 sequences are SGDLS and YYNGEE. CDR3 length: 15 amino acids. Deletions cut 3 bases from V and 1 base from J, with 12 bases between. The CDR3 reads CASSAGGARTDTQYF. DNA for the CDR3: TGTGCCAGCAGCGCAGGTGGGGCCCGCACAGATACGCAGTATTTT.

The chain carries TRBV7-9 and TRBJ2-3; 11 nucleotides agree with TRBD2. The CDR3 loop spans 16 amino acids. V was pared by 4 bases and J by 3 bases, with 6 bases of the junction left unmatched. Germline values: CDR1 SEHNR, CDR2 FQNEAQ (reference sequence). The CDR3 spells CASSSTTSGSTDTQYF. In DNA form, the CDR3 reads TGTGCCAGCAGCTCCACTACTAGCGGGAGTACAGATACGCAGTATTTT.

The CDR3 region has the DNA TGTGCCAGTACCCGTGGCGGCTGGAACACTGAAGCTTTCTTT. This translates into CASTRGGWNTEAFF. The rearrangement joins TRBV11-2 to TRBJ1-1; no firm D call. V was cut by 9 bases and J by 1 base, with 15 bases left in between. The CDR3 totals 14 residues. Germline CDR1 SGHAT, CDR2 FQNNGV.

Details on this clone: Germline is not matched at one junction end, which may reflect a read error. The V gene is TRBV7-7, the J gene TRBJ2-3; no clear D gene. Looked up from germline, CDR1 is SSHAT and CDR2 is FNYEAQ (reference sequence). The CDR3 runs to 14 residues. The CDR3 is CASSQSYSTDTQYF. The CDR3 bases are TGTGCTAGCAGTCAGAGTTATAGCACAGATACGCAGTATTTT.

The genes are TRBV5-1 and TRBJ2-1; TRBD2 agrees at 7 bases. Per germline, CDR1 SGHRS and CDR2 YFSETQ. V was clipped by 3 bases and J by 0 bases; unmatched bases: 6. The CDR3 has 16 amino acids. CDR3 DNA: TGCGCCAGCAGCTACCAAGCGGGGTCCTCCTACAATGAGCAGTTCTTC. Its protein product is CASSYQAGSSYNEQFF.

This chain uses TRBV9 with TRBJ2-1; the match to TRBD2 covers 13 bases. Trimming cost V 0 bases and J 8 bases; bases outside gene matches: 5. CDR1 and CDR2 from the germline V gene are SGDLS and YYNGEE. This CDR3 is built from 16 residues. The CDR3, as DNA: TGTGCCAGCAGCGTAGCGGGGACTAGCGGGATGTATGAGCAGTTCTTC. Translation: CASSVAGTSGMYEQFF.

The V and J genes are TRBV6-4 and TRBJ2-3; D is ambiguous. Germline lookup yields CDR1 MRHNA and CDR2 SNTAGT. The CDR3 runs to 13 residues. Trimming left V 0 bases short and J 2 bases short, with 3 bases between. As DNA, the CDR3 is TGTGCCAGCAGTGACTCGGACACAGATACGCAGTATTTT. This encodes CASSDSDTDTQYF.

The gene calls are TRBV30 and TRBJ2-5, with D perhaps being TRBD1 or TRBD2 (5 bases each). The germline V gene encodes CDR1 GTSNPN and CDR2 SVGIG (reference sequence). V was pared by 3 bases and J by 4 bases, with 15 bases between. The CDR3 has 14 residues. DNA for the CDR3: TGTGCCTGGAGCCTCGGGGCAGGTCGAGAGACCCAGTACTTC. This gives the protein CAWSLGAGRETQYF.

This clone has more than one count but fewer than ten. This chain connects TRBV9 to TRBJ2-1, with 9 bases that match TRBD1. This CDR3 has 16 amino acids. Germline V gene sequence: CDR1 SGDLS, CDR2 YYNGEE. The ends lost 6 bases at V and 0 bases at J; junction bases unmatched: 7. CDR3 sequence reads: CASNPGTGSSYNEQFF. For the CDR3, the DNA is TGTGCCAGCAACCCAGGGACAGGGAGCTCCTACAATGAGCAGTTCTTC.

The V gene is TRBV6-6, the J gene TRBJ1-5, with unresolved D. Germline V CDR1 and CDR2: MNHNY, SVGAGI (reference sequence). The length of the CDR3 is 15 residues. Between the trimmed V and J ends, which lost 4 bases and 4 bases, there was a span of 14 bases. The CDR3 spells CASSSEGGSNQPQHF. DNA for the CDR3: TGTGCCAGCAGTTCTGAGGGCGGGTCTAATCAGCCCCAGCATTTT.

J is TRBJ2-5 and V is TRBV27, with D perhaps matching TRBD1 (6 bases). Trimming took off 4 bases at V and 5 bases at J, with 11 bases between the two ends. Germline-derived CDR1 and CDR2 are MNHEY and SMNVEV (reference sequence). This CDR3 region has 13 residues. The CDR3 loop is CASSWARGETQYF. CDR3 DNA sequence: TGTGCCAGCAGTTGGGCGAGGGGGGAGACCCAGTACTTC.

This rearrangement joins TRBV9 to TRBJ2-6; a weak D match, TRBD2 (6 bases). The CDR3 contains 16 residues. Trimming took 0 bases from V and 4 from J, leaving 11 bases between them. Germline V lookup: CDR1 SGDLS, CDR2 YYNGEE. The CDR3: CASSVEGGFGANVLTF. The CDR3 nucleotides are TGTGCCAGCAGCGTAGAAGGAGGGTTCGGGGCCAACGTCCTGACTTTC.

A few counts support this clone. Relative to the germline gene, one junction end is altered; a read error may explain this. The rearrangement links TRBV5-4 to TRBJ2-3, with D possibly TRBD1 on 7 matching bases. This CDR3 comprises 13 residues. Germline V gives CDR1 SGHNT, CDR2 YYREEE (reference sequence). CDR3 protein: CASSLTGEDTPSW. The CDR3 DNA follows: TGTGCCAGCAGCTTGACAGGGGAGGACACTCCGTCTTGG.

The chain carries TRBV27 and TRBJ2-1; 7 positions match TRBD2. V was pared by 2 bases and J by 4 bases, with 5 bases of the junction left unmatched. The CDR3 has 15 amino acids. Germline-derived CDR1 and CDR2 are MNHEY and SMNVEV (reference sequence). CDR3 bases: TGTGCCAGCAGTTTAGGGGAGGGAACATACAATGAGCAGTTCTTC. This codes for CASSLGEGTYNEQFF.

The chain joins TRBV11-2 to TRBJ2-3; D tentatively fits TRBD1 or TRBD2 (6 bases each). The CDR3 loop spans 14 amino acids. V dropped 7 bases and J dropped 0 bases, with 11 bases sitting between them. Germline V gene lookup returns CDR1 SGHAT and CDR2 FQNNGV. The CDR3 loop is CASKGGTSTDTQYF. The CDR3 DNA follows: TGTGCCAGCAAGGGGGGAACTAGCACAGATACGCAGTATTTT.

The gene calls are TRBV9 and TRBJ1-2; a weak D match, TRBD1 (5 bases). The CDR3 consists of 13 residues. V gave up 1 base and J gave up 8 bases, with 12 bases separating them. CDR1 is SGDLS, CDR2 YYNGEE, per germline. The CDR3 DNA follows: TGTGCCAGCAGCGTACAGGGATGGTACGGCTACACCTTC. It translates to CASSVQGWYGYTF.

This rearrangement joins TRBV5-1 to TRBJ1-1; D unresolved. Trimming left V 0 bases short and J 0 bases short, with 12 bases between. This CDR3 has 16 residues. CDR1 SGHRS and CDR2 YFSETQ come from the germline V gene. This chain's CDR3 is CASSLVPFGMNTEAFF. The CDR3 DNA sequence: TGCGCCAGCAGCTTGGTGCCTTTTGGGATGAACACTGAAGCTTTCTTT. The full variable domain, in which reference TRBV5-1 and TRBJ1-1 provide the parts outside the CDR3, is KAGVTQTPRYLIKTRGQQVTLSCSPISGHRSVSWYQQTPGQGLQFLFEYFSETQRNKGNFPGRFSGRQFSNSRSEMNVSTLELGDSALYLCASSLVPFGMNTEAFFGQGTRLTVV.

The V gene is TRBV5-8, the J gene TRBJ2-7; D possibly corresponds to TRBD2 (6 bases). V lost 5 bases and J 0 bases, leaving 12 bases between the germline ends. This CDR3 has 14 amino acids. In germline, CDR1 is SGHTS, CDR2 YDEGEE. DNA of the CDR3: TGTGCCAGCAGATATTCCGGGAGCTCCTACGAGCAGTACTTC. It yields the protein CASRYSGSSYEQYF.

This clone was recorded a few times. The chain carries TRBV2 and TRBJ1-2; 10 nucleotides line up with TRBD1. Trimming took 8 bases from V and 4 from J; bases not matched to a gene: 7. Per germline, CDR1 SNHLY and CDR2 FYNNEI. There are 14 residues in the CDR3. CDR3 nucleotides: TGTGCCAGCGACCGGGACAGGGGTTTCTATGGCTACACCTTC. Translating gives CASDRDRGFYGYTF.